Sequencing of this TCR beta chain was carried out in a study of blood T cell dynamics during melanoma immunotherapy. Study-wide background: Metastatic melanoma patients received first-line pembrolizumab or nivolumab plus ipilimumab.

The protocol was immunoSEQ multiplex PCR, while the TCRdb copy is restricted to in-frame clones and leaves out a portion. The sample includes a few thousand clones, roughly 86% of them seen just once. Time point meaning: pre-treatment baseline. Blood was drawn before treatment and at week 3 after checkpoint blockade. No patient had earlier systemic cancer treatment, concurrent immunosuppressants, or another active cancer. The germline gives CDR1 MGHRA, CDR2 YSYEKL. CDR3 length equals 16 residues. Trimming took 4 bases from V and 7 from J; bases not matched to a gene: 13. This material consisted of blood, taken from a patient treated with checkpoint blockade. The receptor comes from a human donor with melanoma. The chain links TRBV4-1 to TRBJ1-5; TRBD1 matches at 7 bases. The CDR3 loop is CASSLDFRTGRQPQHF. Here the CDR3 DNA reads TGCGCCAGCAGCCTCGACTTCCGGACAGGCCGCCAGCCCCAGCATTTT.